This entry lists 16 T cell receptor beta chains sequenced from one sample in a study of early T cells in non-severe SARS-CoV-2 infection. TCRdb re-called the 5' RACE reads through MiXCR, storing one row per CDR3 protein. Of tens of thousands of distinct CDR3 sequences listed, about 5.2% were seen once; the top ten hold around 3.4%. Material for sequencing was whole blood. The receptor set was obtained from an adult who was a healthcare worker with PCR-confirmed SARS-CoV-2 infection or an uninfected control (not recorded which).

The table lists this clonotype with many counts. V gene TRBV29-1 combines with J gene TRBJ2-3; TRBD2 agrees at 7 bases. This CDR3 region has 15 residues. Germline lookup yields CDR1 SQVTM and CDR2 ANQGSEA. The trim removed 4 bases at V and 1 base at J, leaving 8 bases unmatched. CDR3 protein: CSVGYREAGTDTQYF. DNA for the CDR3: TGCAGCGTTGGTTATCGGGAGGCCGGCACAGATACGCAGTATTTT.

This clonotype was counted only a few times. V gene TRBV7-9 combines with J gene TRBJ2-5; D not resolved. The CDR3 sequence is 14 residues long. The germline V gene encodes CDR1 SEHNR and CDR2 FQNEAQ (reference sequence). V was clipped by 4 bases and J by 5 bases, with 14 bases between them. CDR3 nucleotides: TGTGCCAGCAGCTCGATCTCCCAGGAGGAGACCCAGTACTTC. It translates to CASSSISQEETQYF.

This clonotype was found a few times. This chain links TRBV9 with TRBJ1-2, with a weak D call TRBD1 (5 bases). CDR1 SGDLS and CDR2 YYNGEE come from the germline V gene. This CDR3 is built from 13 residues. Trimming left V 0 bases short and J 4 bases short, with 7 bases between. The CDR3 nucleotides read TGTGCCAGCAGCGTAGGGGACGCCTATGGCTACACCTTC. Translating it yields CASSVGDAYGYTF.

V and J are TRBV7-2 and TRBJ2-3, with D possibly being TRBD1 (5 bases). CDR3 length equals 16 residues. V was pared by 5 bases and J by 2 bases, with 17 bases between. Per the germline V gene, CDR1 is SGHTA and CDR2 is FQGNSA. The CDR3 region has the DNA TGTGCCAGCAGCCGTAGGGGTTTGCAATACACAGATACGCAGTATTTT. Its protein is CASSRRGLQYTDTQYF.

The table lists this clonotype with a few counts. CDR3 amino acids: CASSYFGFASEQFF. The CDR3, as DNA: TGTGCCAGCAGTTACTTCGGGTTCGCCAGTGAGCAGTTCTTC. This chain joins TRBV6-5 and TRBJ2-1; D is ambiguous. CDR1 is MNHEY and CDR2 is SVGAGI in the germline V gene. The CDR3 covers 14 residues. V was pared by 1 base and J by 9 bases, with 13 bases between.

This clonotype was picked up a small number of times. This chain connects TRBV5-6 to TRBJ2-5; D may correspond to TRBD1 or TRBD2 (5 bases each). V gave up 0 bases and J gave up 1 base, with 13 bases separating them. Germline V gene lookup returns CDR1 SGHDT and CDR2 YYEEEE. The CDR3 totals 16 residues. The CDR3 nucleotides are TGTGCCAGCAGCTTGGCGGGGCTAGAACCCCAAGAGACCCAGTACTTC. Amino acid sequence: CASSLAGLEPQETQYF.

This clonotype has a count of ten or more. This chain connects TRBV12-3 or TRBV12-4 to TRBJ2-2, with D unresolved. The CDR3 loop spans 15 amino acids. V lost 2 bases, J lost 2 bases, and 9 bases lay in between. Written as DNA, the CDR3 is TGTGCCAGCAGTTTAACGGAATTCAACACCGGGGAGCTGTTTTTT. Encoded protein: CASSLTEFNTGELFF.

This clonotype appeared many times. The rearrangement joins TRBV29-1 to TRBJ2-5, with D possibly TRBD1 on 6 matching bases. There are 13 residues in the CDR3. Trimming pared 8 bases from V and 0 bases from J, leaving 13 bases between. The germline CDR1 and CDR2 sequences are SQVTM and ANQGSEA. This chain's CDR3 is CSIDRQYQETQYF. The CDR3 DNA reads TGCAGCATAGACAGGCAGTACCAAGAGACCCAGTACTTC.

V gene TRBV11-3 combines with J gene TRBJ2-5; 9 bases are a match to TRBD2. The CDR3 length is 16 residues. Germline V lookup: CDR1 SGHNT, CDR2 YENEEA. V dropped 5 bases and J dropped 2; count of bases not matched to a gene: 9. The CDR3 reads CASSQLSGGLQETQYF. CDR3 nucleotides: TGTGCCAGCAGCCAACTTAGCGGGGGACTTCAAGAGACCCAGTACTTC.

This clonotype was counted ten times or more. The chain carries TRBV6-6 and TRBJ2-7; TRBD2 aligns across 8 bases. This CDR3 region has 15 residues. J lost 2 bases, V lost 4 bases, and 7 bases had no gene match. Germline V gene data show CDR1 as MNHNY and CDR2 as SVGAGI (reference sequence). Here the CDR3 DNA reads TGTGCCAGCAGTTTAGATAGCGGGGCAGCCTACGAGCAGTACTTC. This encodes CASSLDSGAAYEQYF.

The gene calls are TRBV11-2 and TRBJ2-1; D remains unclear. The CDR3 is 14 amino acids. V lost 7 bases and J 2 bases, leaving 12 bases between the germline ends. The germline CDR1 and CDR2 sequences are SGHAT and FQNNGV. CDR3 DNA sequence: TGTGCCAGCACCCCGGAGATCGCCTACAATGAGCAGTTCTTC. Its translation is CASTPEIAYNEQFF.

The chain is built from TRBV3-1 and TRBJ2-1; 8 bases match TRBD2. CDR3 length equals 15 residues. V lost 1 base and J lost 4; bases outside the gene matches: 3. Germline V gene lookup returns CDR1 LGHDT and CDR2 YNNKEL (reference sequence). CDR3 protein: CASSQGLALYNEQFF. In nucleotides, the CDR3 is TGTGCCAGCAGCCAAGGACTAGCGCTTTACAATGAGCAGTTCTTC.

This clonotype was recorded at least ten times. The CDR3 reads CSASERLNTEAFF. CDR3 sequence (DNA): TGCAGCGCGTCAGAAAGACTGAACACTGAAGCTTTCTTT. This rearrangement joins TRBV29-1 to TRBJ1-1; D is ambiguous. V shed 7 bases and J shed 0 bases, with 12 bases lying between them. CDR1 is SQVTM, CDR2 ANQGSEA, per germline. This CDR3 contains 13 residues. Combining the CDR3 with reference TRBV29-1 and TRBJ1-1 gives the whole variable domain SAVISQKPSRDICQRGTSLTIQCQVDSQVTMMFWYRQQPGQSLTLIATANQGSEATYESGFVIDKFPISRPNLTFSTLTVSNMSPEDSSIYLCSASERLNTEAFFGQGTRLTVV.

The chain links TRBV9 to TRBJ2-3; tentatively, D is TRBD2 (6 bases). CDR3 length equals 21 residues. Per germline, CDR1 SGDLS and CDR2 YYNGEE. Trimming removed 0 bases at V and 1 base at J, with 27 bases between. The CDR3 DNA is TGTGCCAGCAGCGTAGTAATGGTTACCCCCCGACCGGGACTTCGCACAGATACGCAGTATTTT. Protein sequence: CASSVVMVTPRPGLRTDTQYF. The full variable domain, rest sourced from reference TRBV9 and TRBJ2-3, is DSGVTQTPKHLITATGQRVTLRCSPRSGDLSVYWYQQSLDQGLQFLIQYYNGEERAKGNILERFSAQQFPDLHSELNLSSLELGDSALYFCASSVVMVTPRPGLRTDTQYFGPGTRLTVL.

This clonotype was seen ten or more times. The rearrangement uses TRBV28 and TRBJ2-7, with D perhaps TRBD1 (5 bases). In germline, CDR1 is MDHEN, CDR2 SYDVKM. This CDR3 region has 14 residues. V shed 8 bases and J shed 1 base, with 15 bases lying between them. The CDR3 nucleotides are TGTGCCAGCGCGATTCAGGGATATTCCTACGAGCAGTACTTC. Translated, it gives CASAIQGYSYEQYF.

The chain is built from TRBV6-5 and TRBJ2-3; perhaps TRBD2 as D (5 bases). The CDR3 extends over 16 amino acids. V was cut by 0 bases and J by 2 bases, with 12 bases left in between. Germline V gene sequence: CDR1 MNHEY, CDR2 SVGAGI. This CDR3 reads CASSYSSGVPTDTQYF. For the CDR3, the DNA is TGTGCCAGCAGTTACTCTTCCGGGGTACCCACAGATACGCAGTATTTT.